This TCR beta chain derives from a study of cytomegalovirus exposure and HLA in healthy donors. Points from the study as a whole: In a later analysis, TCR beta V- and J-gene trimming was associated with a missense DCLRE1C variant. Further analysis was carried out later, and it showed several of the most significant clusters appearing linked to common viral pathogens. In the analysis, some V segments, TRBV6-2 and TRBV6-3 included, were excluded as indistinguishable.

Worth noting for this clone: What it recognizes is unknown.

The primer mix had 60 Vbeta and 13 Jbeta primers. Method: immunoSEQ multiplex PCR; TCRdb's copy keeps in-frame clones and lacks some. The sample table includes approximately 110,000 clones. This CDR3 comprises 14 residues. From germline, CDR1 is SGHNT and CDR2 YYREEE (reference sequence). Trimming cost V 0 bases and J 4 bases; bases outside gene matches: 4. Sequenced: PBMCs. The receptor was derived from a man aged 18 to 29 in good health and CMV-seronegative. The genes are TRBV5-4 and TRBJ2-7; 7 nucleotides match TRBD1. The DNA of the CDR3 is TGTGCCAGCAGCTTGGGTGACAGGGCGTACGAGCAGTACTTC. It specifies CASSLGDRAYEQYF.